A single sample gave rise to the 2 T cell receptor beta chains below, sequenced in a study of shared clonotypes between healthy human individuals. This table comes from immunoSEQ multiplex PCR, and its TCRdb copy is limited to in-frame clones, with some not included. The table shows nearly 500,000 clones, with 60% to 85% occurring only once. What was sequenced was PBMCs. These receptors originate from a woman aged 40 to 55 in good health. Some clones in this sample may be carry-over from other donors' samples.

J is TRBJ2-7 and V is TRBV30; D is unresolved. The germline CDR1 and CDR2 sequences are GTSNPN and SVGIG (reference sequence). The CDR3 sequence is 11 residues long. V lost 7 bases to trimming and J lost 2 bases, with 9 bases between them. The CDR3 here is CASTTAYEQYF. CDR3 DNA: TGTGCCTCGACAACAGCCTACGAGCAGTACTTC.

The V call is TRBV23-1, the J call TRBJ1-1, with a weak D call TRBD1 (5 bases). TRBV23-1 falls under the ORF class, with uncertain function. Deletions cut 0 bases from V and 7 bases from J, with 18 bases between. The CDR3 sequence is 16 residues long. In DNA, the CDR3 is TGCGCCAGCAGTCAATCGGGCGCAGGGCGGAGGAATGAAGCTTTCTTT. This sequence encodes CASSQSGAGRRNEAFF.